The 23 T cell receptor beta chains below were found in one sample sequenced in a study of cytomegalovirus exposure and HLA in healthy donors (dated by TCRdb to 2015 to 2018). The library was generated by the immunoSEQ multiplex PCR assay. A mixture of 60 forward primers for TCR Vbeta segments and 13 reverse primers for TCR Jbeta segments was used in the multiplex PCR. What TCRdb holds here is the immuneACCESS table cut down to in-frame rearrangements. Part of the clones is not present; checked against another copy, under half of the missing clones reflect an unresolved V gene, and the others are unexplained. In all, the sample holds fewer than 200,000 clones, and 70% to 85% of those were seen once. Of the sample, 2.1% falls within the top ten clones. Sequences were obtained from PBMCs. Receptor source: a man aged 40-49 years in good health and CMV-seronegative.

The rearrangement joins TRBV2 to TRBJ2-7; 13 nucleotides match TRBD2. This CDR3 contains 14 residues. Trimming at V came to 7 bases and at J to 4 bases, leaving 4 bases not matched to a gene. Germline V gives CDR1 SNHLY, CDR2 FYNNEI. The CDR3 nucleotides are TGTGCCAGCACCGGACTAGCGGGAGCGTACGAGCAGTACTTC. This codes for CASTGLAGAYEQYF.

In nucleotides, the CDR3 is TGTGCCAGCAGCCCCCGAACCGGGGGTCAAGAGACCCAGTACTTC. This codes for CASSPRTGGQETQYF. The chain uses TRBV9 and TRBJ2-5; possibly TRBD2 for D (6 bases). This CDR3 spans 15 amino acids. Germline loops: CDR1 SGDLS, CDR2 YYNGEE. Trimming removed 4 bases at V and 2 bases at J, with 15 bases between.

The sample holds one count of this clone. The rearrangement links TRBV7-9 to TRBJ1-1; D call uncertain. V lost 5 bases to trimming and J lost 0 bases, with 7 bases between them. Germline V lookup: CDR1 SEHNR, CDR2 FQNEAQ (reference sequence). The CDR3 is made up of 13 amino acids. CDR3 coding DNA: TGTGCCAGCAGCCCCCTAATGAACACTGAAGCTTTCTTT. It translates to CASSPLMNTEAFF.

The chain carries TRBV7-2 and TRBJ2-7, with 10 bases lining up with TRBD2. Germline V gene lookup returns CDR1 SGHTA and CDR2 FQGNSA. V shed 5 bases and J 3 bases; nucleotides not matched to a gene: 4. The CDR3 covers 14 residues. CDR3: CASSRTSGGYEQYF. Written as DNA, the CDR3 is TGTGCCAGCAGCAGGACTAGCGGAGGCTACGAGCAGTACTTC.

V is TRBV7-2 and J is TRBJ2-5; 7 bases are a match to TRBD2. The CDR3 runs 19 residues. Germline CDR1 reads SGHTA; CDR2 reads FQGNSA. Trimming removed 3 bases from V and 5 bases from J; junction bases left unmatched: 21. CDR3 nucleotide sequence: TGTGCCAGCAGCTTTGGTACTGGAGGGAGGGCCCCGGATGGGGAGACCCAGTACTTC. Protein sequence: CASSFGTGGRAPDGETQYF.

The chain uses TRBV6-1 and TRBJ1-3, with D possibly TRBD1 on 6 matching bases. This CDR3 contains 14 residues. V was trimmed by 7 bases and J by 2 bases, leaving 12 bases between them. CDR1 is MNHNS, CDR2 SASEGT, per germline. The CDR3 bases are TGTGCCAGCACTCAGGGGAGAGCTGGAAACACCATATATTTT. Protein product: CASTQGRAGNTIYF.

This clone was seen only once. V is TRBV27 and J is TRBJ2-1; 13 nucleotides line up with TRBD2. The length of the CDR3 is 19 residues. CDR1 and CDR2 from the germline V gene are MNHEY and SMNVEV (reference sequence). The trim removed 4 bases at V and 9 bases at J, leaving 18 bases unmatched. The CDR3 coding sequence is TGTGCCAGCAGTTCGACTAGCGGGAGGTTCAGTGAAGCGCGTGGTGAGCAGTTCTTC. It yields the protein CASSSTSGRFSEARGEQFF.

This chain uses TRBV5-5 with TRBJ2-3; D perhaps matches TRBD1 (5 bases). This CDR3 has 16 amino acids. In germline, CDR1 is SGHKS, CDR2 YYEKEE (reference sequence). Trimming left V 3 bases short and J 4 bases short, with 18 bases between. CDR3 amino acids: CASSSPPRLGADTQYF. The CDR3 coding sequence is TGTGCCAGCAGCTCCCCACCGCGGCTAGGGGCAGATACGCAGTATTTT. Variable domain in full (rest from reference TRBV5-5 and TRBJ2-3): DAGVTQSPTHLIKTRGQQVTLRCSPISGHKSVSWYQQVLGQGPQFIFQYYEKEERGRGNFPDRFSARQFPNYSSELNVNALLLGDSALYLCASSSPPRLGADTQYFGPGTRLTVL.

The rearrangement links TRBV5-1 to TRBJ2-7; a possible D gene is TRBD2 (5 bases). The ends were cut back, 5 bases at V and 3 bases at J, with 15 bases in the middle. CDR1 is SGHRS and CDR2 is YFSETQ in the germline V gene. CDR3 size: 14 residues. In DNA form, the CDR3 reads TGCGCCAGCAGGACGAGACGGGGTGTCTACGAGCAGTACTTC. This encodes CASRTRRGVYEQYF.

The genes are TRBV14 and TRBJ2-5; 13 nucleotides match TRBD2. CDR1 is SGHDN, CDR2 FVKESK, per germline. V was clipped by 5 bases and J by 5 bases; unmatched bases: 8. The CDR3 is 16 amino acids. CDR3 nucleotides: TGTGCCAGCAGCTTGATACTAGCGGGAGGGATCGAGACCCAGTACTTC. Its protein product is CASSLILAGGIETQYF.

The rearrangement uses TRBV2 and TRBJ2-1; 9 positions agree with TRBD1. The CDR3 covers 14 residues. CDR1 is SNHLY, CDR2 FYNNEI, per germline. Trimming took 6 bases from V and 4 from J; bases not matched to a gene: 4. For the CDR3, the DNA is TGTGCCAGCAGCGAGGACAGGGGATACAATGAGCAGTTCTTC. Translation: CASSEDRGYNEQFF.

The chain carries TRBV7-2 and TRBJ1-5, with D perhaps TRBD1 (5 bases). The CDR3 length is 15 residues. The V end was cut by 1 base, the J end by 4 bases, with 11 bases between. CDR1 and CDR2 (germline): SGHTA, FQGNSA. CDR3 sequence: CASSLETGKNQPQHF. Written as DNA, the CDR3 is TGTGCCAGCAGCTTAGAAACAGGAAAGAATCAGCCCCAGCATTTT. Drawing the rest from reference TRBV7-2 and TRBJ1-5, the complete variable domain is GAGVSQSPSNKVTEKGKDVELRCDPISGHTALYWYRQSLGQGLEFLIYFQGNSAPDKSGLPSDRFSAERTGGSVSTLTIQRTQQEDSAVYLCASSLETGKNQPQHFGDGTRLSIL.

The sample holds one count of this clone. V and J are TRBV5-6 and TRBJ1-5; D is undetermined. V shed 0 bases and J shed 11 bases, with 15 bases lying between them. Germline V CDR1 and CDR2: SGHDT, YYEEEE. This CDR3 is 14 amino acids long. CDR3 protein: CASSLGVGSTAQHF. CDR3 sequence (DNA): TGTGCCAGCAGCTTGGGTGTGGGTAGTACAGCCCAGCATTTT.

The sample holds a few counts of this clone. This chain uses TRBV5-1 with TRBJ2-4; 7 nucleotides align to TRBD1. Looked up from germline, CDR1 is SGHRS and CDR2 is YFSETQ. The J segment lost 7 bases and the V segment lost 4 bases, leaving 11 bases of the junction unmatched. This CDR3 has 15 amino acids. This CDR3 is CASSPRQGKSNIQYF. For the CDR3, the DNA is TGCGCCAGCAGCCCAAGACAGGGAAAGTCGAACATTCAGTACTTC. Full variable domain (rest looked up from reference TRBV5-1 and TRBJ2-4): KAGVTQTPRYLIKTRGQQVTLSCSPISGHRSVSWYQQTPGQGLQFLFEYFSETQRNKGNFPGRFSGRQFSNSRSEMNVSTLELGDSALYLCASSPRQGKSNIQYFGAGTRLSVL.

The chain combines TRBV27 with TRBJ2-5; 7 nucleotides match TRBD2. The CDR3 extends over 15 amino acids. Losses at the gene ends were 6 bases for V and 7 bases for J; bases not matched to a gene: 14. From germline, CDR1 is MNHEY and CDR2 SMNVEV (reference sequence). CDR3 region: CASSPTGLGVGTQYF. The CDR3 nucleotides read TGTGCCAGCAGCCCTACTGGACTAGGGGTTGGGACCCAGTACTTC.

The CDR3 spells CASSPQGNYGYTF. The CDR3 DNA sequence: TGTGCCAGCTCACCCCAGGGGAACTATGGCTACACCTTC. The rearrangement joins TRBV18 to TRBJ1-2; D perhaps matches TRBD1 (6 bases). This CDR3 has 13 residues. Trimming removed 3 bases from V and 2 bases from J, with 7 bases in between. Per the germline V gene, CDR1 is KGHSH and CDR2 is LQKENI.

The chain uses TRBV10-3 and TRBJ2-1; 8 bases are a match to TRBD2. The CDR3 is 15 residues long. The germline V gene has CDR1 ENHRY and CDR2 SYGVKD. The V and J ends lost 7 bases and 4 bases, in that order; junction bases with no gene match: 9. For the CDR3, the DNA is TGTGCCATCAAGGGCGGGACTAGGCCTTACAATGAGCAGTTCTTC. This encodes CAIKGGTRPYNEQFF.

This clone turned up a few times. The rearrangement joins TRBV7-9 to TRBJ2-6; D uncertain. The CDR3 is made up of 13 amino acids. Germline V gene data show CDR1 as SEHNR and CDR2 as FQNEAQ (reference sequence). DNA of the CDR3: TGTTCCCTTAGCTACTCTGGGGCCAACGTCCTGACTTTC. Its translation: CSLSYSGANVLTF.

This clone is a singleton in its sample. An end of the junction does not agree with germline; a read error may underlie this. The CDR3, as DNA: TGTTCCAGCAGCTTTTCTGCGGGGCGACAAGAGACCCAGTACTTC. Translated: CSSSFSAGRQETQYF. The rearrangement uses TRBV7-9 and TRBJ2-5, with D tentatively TRBD2 (6 bases). Germline V gene data show CDR1 as SEHNR and CDR2 as FQNEAQ (reference sequence). CDR3 size: 15 residues.

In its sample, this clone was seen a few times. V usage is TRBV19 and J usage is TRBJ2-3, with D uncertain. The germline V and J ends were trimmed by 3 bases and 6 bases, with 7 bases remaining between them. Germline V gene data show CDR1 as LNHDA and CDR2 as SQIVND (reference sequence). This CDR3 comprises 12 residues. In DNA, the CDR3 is TGTGCCAGTAGTATCATCGGGGATACGCAGTATTTT. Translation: CASSIIGDTQYF.

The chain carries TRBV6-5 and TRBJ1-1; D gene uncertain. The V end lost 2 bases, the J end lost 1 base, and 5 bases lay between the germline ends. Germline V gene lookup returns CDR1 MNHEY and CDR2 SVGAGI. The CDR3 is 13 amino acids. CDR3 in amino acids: CASSYRQNTEAFF. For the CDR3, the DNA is TGTGCCAGCAGTTACCGACAGAACACTGAAGCTTTCTTT.

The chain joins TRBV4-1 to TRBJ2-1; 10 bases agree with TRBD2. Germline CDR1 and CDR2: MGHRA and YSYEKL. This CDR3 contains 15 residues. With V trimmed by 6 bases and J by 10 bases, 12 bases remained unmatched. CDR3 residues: CASSHDLAGVREQFF. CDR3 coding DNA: TGCGCCAGCAGTCATGACCTAGCGGGAGTTCGGGAGCAGTTCTTC.

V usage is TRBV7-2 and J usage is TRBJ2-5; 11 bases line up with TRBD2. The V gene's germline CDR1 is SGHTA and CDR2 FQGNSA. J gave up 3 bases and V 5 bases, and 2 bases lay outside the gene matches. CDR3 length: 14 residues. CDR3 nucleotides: TGTGCCAGCAGCCCGGGACTAGCGGAAGAGACCCAGTACTTC. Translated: CASSPGLAEETQYF. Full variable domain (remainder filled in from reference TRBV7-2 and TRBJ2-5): GAGVSQSPSNKVTEKGKDVELRCDPISGHTALYWYRQSLGQGLEFLIYFQGNSAPDKSGLPSDRFSAERTGGSVSTLTIQRTQQEDSAVYLCASSPGLAEETQYFGPGTRLLVL.